These 21 T cell receptor beta chains share one sample of origin, sequenced in a study of Ad26.COV2.S vaccination and SARS-CoV-2 variants. Some clones are missing from TCRdb's copy, which holds only in-frame ones; the method was immunoSEQ multiplex PCR. The sample yields 300,000 to 400,000 clones, 92% seen once. The sequencing here drew on peripheral blood, taken after recovery from COVID-19. The receptors were gathered from a human donor who had recovered from COVID-19.

The chain couples TRBV27 to TRBJ1-5; D gene unclear. Germline V gives CDR1 MNHEY, CDR2 SMNVEV (reference sequence). The V and J ends lost 4 bases and 7 bases respectively, with 14 bases between them. The CDR3 has 14 amino acids. In nucleotides, the CDR3 is TGTGCCAGCAGTTATGAGGGCTCGGGGCAGCCCCAGCATTTT. Translation: CASSYEGSGQPQHF.

Worth noting for this clone: This same CDR3 is encoded by further DNA sequences in the sample. The CDR3 region is CASSFGGGAYNEQFF. For the CDR3, the DNA is TGTGCCAGCAGCTTTGGCGGGGGGGCCTACAATGAGCAGTTCTTC. J is TRBJ2-1 and V is TRBV7-2, with 9 bases fitting TRBD2. The CDR3 covers 15 residues. Trimming at V came to 3 bases and at J to 2 bases, leaving 2 bases not matched to a gene. Germline lookup yields CDR1 SGHTA and CDR2 FQGNSA.

The chain joins TRBV27 to TRBJ1-1; the D gene is possibly TRBD1 (6 bases). The CDR3 consists of 14 residues. Per the germline V gene, CDR1 is MNHEY and CDR2 is SMNVEV (reference sequence). The ends were cut back, 2 bases at V and 1 base at J, with 8 bases in the middle. The CDR3 nucleotides read TGTGCCAGCAGTTTAGAACAGGGGAACACTGAAGCTTTCTTT. Its protein is CASSLEQGNTEAFF.

The chain couples TRBV5-1 to TRBJ1-6, with D possibly matching TRBD1 (6 bases). Trimming removed 2 bases from V and 6 bases from J, with 9 bases in between. Germline V gives CDR1 SGHRS, CDR2 YFSETQ. CDR3 size: 14 residues. CDR3 DNA sequence: TGCGCCAGCAGCTTAGGACAGTTTAATTCACCCCTCCACTTT. It translates to CASSLGQFNSPLHF.

J is TRBJ2-7 and V is TRBV5-4; tentatively, D is TRBD1 or TRBD2 (6 bases each). CDR1 and CDR2 from the germline V gene are SGHNT and YYREEE (reference sequence). Trimming left V 4 bases short and J 7 bases short, with 30 bases between. The CDR3 length is 18 residues. The DNA for the CDR3 is TGTGCCAGCAGCCTGTGGTGGGGGCGGGACGCCGCTGTGGGGGAGCAGTACTTC. Translated, it gives CASSLWWGRDAAVGEQYF.

The chain couples TRBV7-8 to TRBJ2-5; weak D call: TRBD2 (6 bases). The V and J ends lost 5 bases and 6 bases respectively, with 16 bases between them. Germline V gene lookup returns CDR1 SGHVS and CDR2 FQNEAQ. The CDR3 is 14 amino acids. Here the CDR3 reads CASSLDRGGKTQYF. The DNA for the CDR3 is TGTGCCAGCAGCCTCGACAGAGGCGGGAAGACCCAGTACTTC.

The chain has TRBV19 and TRBJ2-7; D is tentatively TRBD1 or TRBD2 (5 bases each). The CDR3 length is 15 residues. CDR1 and CDR2 (germline): LNHDA, SQIVND (reference sequence). Between the trimmed V and J ends, which lost 5 bases and 4 bases, there was a span of 18 bases. This CDR3 is CASSVSGTGRYEQYF. CDR3 sequence (DNA): TGTGCCAGTAGTGTGTCCGGGACGGGGAGATACGAGCAGTACTTC.

This chain connects TRBV2 to TRBJ1-6; TRBD1 might be the D (6 bases). The germline V gene has CDR1 SNHLY and CDR2 FYNNEI. V dropped 1 base and J dropped 7 bases, with 11 bases sitting between them. The CDR3 loop spans 15 amino acids. The chain's CDR3 is CASSEGRGKNSPLHF. CDR3 sequence (DNA): TGTGCCAGCAGTGAAGGAAGGGGGAAAAATTCACCCCTCCACTTT. Filled out from reference TRBV2 and TRBJ1-6, the complete variable domain reads EPEVTQTPSHQVTQMGQEVILRCVPISNHLYFYWYRQILGQKVEFLVSFYNNEISEKSEIFDDQFSVERPDGSNFTLKIRSTKLEDSAMYFCASSEGRGKNSPLHFGNGTRLTVT.

By share, this clone ranks as medium-sized. V usage is TRBV7-2 and J usage is TRBJ2-7; TRBD2 aligns across 8 bases. The J segment lost 2 bases and the V segment lost 0 bases, leaving 3 bases of the junction unmatched. The CDR3 is 15 residues long. Germline CDR1 reads SGHTA; CDR2 reads FQGNSA. CDR3 amino acids: CASSLASGGTYEQYF. In DNA form, the CDR3 reads TGTGCCAGCAGCTTAGCGTCGGGAGGGACCTACGAGCAGTACTTC.

The V and J genes are TRBV5-4 and TRBJ2-7; D is unresolved. The V gene's germline CDR1 is SGHNT and CDR2 YYREEE (reference sequence). This CDR3 is 13 amino acids long. The V end lost 0 bases, the J end lost 5 bases, and 9 bases lay between the germline ends. CDR3 amino acids: CASSLAGPDEQYF. As DNA, the CDR3 is TGTGCCAGCAGCTTGGCCGGTCCCGACGAGCAGTACTTC.

This chain uses TRBV4-3 with TRBJ1-1, with 8 bases lining up with TRBD1. The CDR3 length is 16 residues. Germline-derived CDR1 and CDR2 are LGHNA and YSLEER. With 4 bases clipped from V and 1 base from J, the junction kept 8 bases outside the gene matches. CDR3 loop: CASSRAYRGGNTEAFF. The DNA of the CDR3 is TGCGCCAGCAGCCGAGCCTACAGGGGGGGGAACACTGAAGCTTTCTTT.

The V call is TRBV6-6, the J call TRBJ2-1, with 8 positions matching TRBD1. V shed 5 bases, J shed 9 bases, and the junction held 21 bases outside the gene matches. The CDR3 has 18 amino acids. The germline CDR1 and CDR2 sequences are MNHNY and SVGAGI (reference sequence). CDR3 in DNA: TGTGCCAGCAGTCTCGACCGGGACAGGTCCTTCGAGGTCGGTGAGCAGTTCTTC. Its translation: CASSLDRDRSFEVGEQFF.

This chain uses TRBV9 with TRBJ2-1; TRBD2 matches at 8 bases. This CDR3 is 15 amino acids long. Per the germline V gene, CDR1 is SGDLS and CDR2 is YYNGEE. V shed 3 bases, J shed 6 bases, and the junction held 8 bases outside the gene matches. The CDR3 DNA follows: TGTGCCAGCAGCGCCGCCGGGACTAGGGGCAATGAGCAGTTCTTC. Translating gives CASSAAGTRGNEQFF.

The gene calls are TRBV9 and TRBJ2-3; 11 bases align to TRBD2. The CDR3 is made up of 16 amino acids. The germline V gene has CDR1 SGDLS and CDR2 YYNGEE. With 0 bases clipped from V and 4 bases from J, the junction kept 4 bases outside the gene matches. The CDR3 protein is CASSVATSGGPDTQYF. CDR3 bases: TGTGCCAGCAGCGTAGCTACTAGCGGGGGTCCAGATACGCAGTATTTT. Combining the CDR3 with reference TRBV9 and TRBJ2-3 gives the whole variable domain DSGVTQTPKHLITATGQRVTLRCSPRSGDLSVYWYQQSLDQGLQFLIQYYNGEERAKGNILERFSAQQFPDLHSELNLSSLELGDSALYFCASSVATSGGPDTQYFGPGTRLTVL.

The V and J genes are TRBV3-1 (or the pseudogene TRBV3-2) and TRBJ2-5; 8 bases are a match to TRBD1. Losses at the gene ends were 1 base for V and 4 bases for J; bases not matched to a gene: 11. The CDR3 covers 17 residues. The germline gives CDR1 LGHDT, CDR2 YNNKEL (reference sequence). CDR3: CASSQGFDRGRRETQYF. DNA of the CDR3: TGTGCCAGCAGCCAAGGATTTGACAGGGGCCGCCGAGAGACCCAGTACTTC.

This CDR3 reads CASSLGGGSYPNEQFF. Here the CDR3 DNA reads TGCGCCAGCAGCTTGGGAGGGGGTTCTTACCCAAATGAGCAGTTCTTC. This sequence joins TRBV5-1 and TRBJ2-1, with D perhaps matching TRBD1 (6 bases). Germline-derived CDR1 and CDR2 are SGHRS and YFSETQ. This CDR3 spans 16 amino acids. Trimming removed 0 bases from V and 7 bases from J, with 17 bases in between.

This chain joins TRBV5-1 and TRBJ1-2; D ambiguous. Trimming took 2 bases from V and 0 from J, leaving 14 bases between them. This CDR3 has 16 amino acids. The germline V gene encodes CDR1 SGHRS and CDR2 YFSETQ. In DNA, the CDR3 is TGCGCCAGCAGCTTCTCTACGCGGCTATCTAACTATGGCTACACCTTC. It translates to CASSFSTRLSNYGYTF.

This chain uses TRBV9 with TRBJ2-1; the D gene is possibly TRBD2 (5 bases). Trimming pared 1 base from V and 8 bases from J, leaving 19 bases between. The CDR3 spans 16 residues. Germline CDR1 and CDR2: SGDLS and YYNGEE. CDR3 protein: CASSVPGGVEIHEQFF. CDR3 DNA sequence: TGTGCCAGCAGCGTACCCGGAGGAGTGGAAATACATGAGCAGTTCTTC.

The gene calls are TRBV7-9 and TRBJ1-4, with 7 bases that match TRBD1. CDR3 length equals 15 residues. After removal of 4 bases from V and 6 bases from J, the junction contained 8 bases not matched to a gene. Germline CDR1 is SEHNR and CDR2 is FQNEAQ (reference sequence). The CDR3 protein is CASSYQTGRDEKLFF. The CDR3 DNA reads TGTGCCAGCAGCTACCAGACAGGGAGGGATGAAAAACTGTTTTTT.

J is TRBJ2-7 and V is TRBV27; maybe TRBD2 (6 bases). V lost 2 bases, J lost 6 bases, and 8 bases lay in between. Germline V gene data show CDR1 as MNHEY and CDR2 as SMNVEV (reference sequence). The CDR3 runs to 12 residues. The CDR3 region is CASSLGGTEQYF. The CDR3 DNA is TGTGCCAGCAGTTTAGGGGGGACCGAGCAGTACTTC.

The chain joins TRBV9 to TRBJ2-5, with D perhaps matching TRBD2 (7 bases). V was shortened by 1 base and J by 5 bases, with 12 bases between the two germline ends. Germline CDR1 reads SGDLS; CDR2 reads YYNGEE. The CDR3 extends over 14 amino acids. In DNA form, the CDR3 reads TGTGCCAGCAGCGTAATCGGGGGGCTGGAGACCCAGTACTTC. Amino acids: CASSVIGGLETQYF.